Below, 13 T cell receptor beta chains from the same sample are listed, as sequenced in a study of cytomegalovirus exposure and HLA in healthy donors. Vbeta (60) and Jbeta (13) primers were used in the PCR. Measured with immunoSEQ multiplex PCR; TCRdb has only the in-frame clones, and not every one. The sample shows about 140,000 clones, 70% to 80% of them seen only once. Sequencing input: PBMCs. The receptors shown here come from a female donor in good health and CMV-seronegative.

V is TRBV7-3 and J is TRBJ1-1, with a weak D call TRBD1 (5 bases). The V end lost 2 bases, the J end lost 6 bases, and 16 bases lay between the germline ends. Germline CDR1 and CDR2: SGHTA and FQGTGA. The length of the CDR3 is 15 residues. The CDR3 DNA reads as TGTGCCAGCAGCTTATATCAGGGTACTAACGCTGAAGCTTTCTTT. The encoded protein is CASSLYQGTNAEAFF. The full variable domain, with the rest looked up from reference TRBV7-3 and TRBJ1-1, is GAGVSQTPSNKVTEKGKYVELRCDPISGHTALYWYRQSLGQGPEFLIYFQGTGAADDSGLPNDRFFAVRPEGSVSTLKIQRTERGDSAVYLCASSLYQGTNAEAFFGQGTRLTVV.

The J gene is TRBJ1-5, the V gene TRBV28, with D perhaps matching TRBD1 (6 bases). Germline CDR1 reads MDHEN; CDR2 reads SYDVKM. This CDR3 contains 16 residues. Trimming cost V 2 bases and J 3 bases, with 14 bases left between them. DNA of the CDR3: TGTGCCAGCAGTTTAGACCGGGGGGCATTCAATCAGCCCCAGCATTTT. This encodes CASSLDRGAFNQPQHF.

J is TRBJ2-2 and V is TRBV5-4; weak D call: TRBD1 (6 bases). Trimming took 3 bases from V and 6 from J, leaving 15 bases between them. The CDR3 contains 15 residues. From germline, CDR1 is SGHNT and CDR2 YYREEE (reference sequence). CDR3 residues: CASSSRGFVPGELFF. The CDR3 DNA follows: TGTGCCAGCAGCTCCAGGGGATTCGTTCCCGGGGAGCTGTTTTTT.

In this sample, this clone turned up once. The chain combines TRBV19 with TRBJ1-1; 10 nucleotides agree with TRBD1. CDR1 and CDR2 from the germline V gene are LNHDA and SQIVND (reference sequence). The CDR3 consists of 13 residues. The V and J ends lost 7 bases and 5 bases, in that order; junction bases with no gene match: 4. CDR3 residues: CASTWTGGTEAFF. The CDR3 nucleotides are TGTGCCAGTACCTGGACAGGGGGAACTGAAGCTTTCTTT.

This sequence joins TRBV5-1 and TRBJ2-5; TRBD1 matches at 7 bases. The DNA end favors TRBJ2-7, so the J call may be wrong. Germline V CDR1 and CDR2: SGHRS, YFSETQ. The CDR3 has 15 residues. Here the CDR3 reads CASSLVTGAAYEQYF. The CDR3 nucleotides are TGCGCCAGCAGCTTGGTAACAGGGGCAGCCTACGAGCAGTACTTC.

The CDR3 protein is CASSYSTGMTEAFF. The CDR3 nucleotides are TGTGCCAGCAGTTACTCGACGGGTATGACTGAAGCTTTCTTT. The chain carries TRBV6-6 and TRBJ1-1; D remains ambiguous. Trimming took off 0 bases at V and 5 bases at J, with 10 bases between the two ends. Per germline, CDR1 MNHNY and CDR2 SVGAGI (reference sequence). The CDR3 totals 14 residues.

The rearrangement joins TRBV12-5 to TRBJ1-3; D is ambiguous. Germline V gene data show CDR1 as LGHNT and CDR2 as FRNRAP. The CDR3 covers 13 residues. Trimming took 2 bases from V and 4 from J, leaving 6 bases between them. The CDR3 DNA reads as TGTGCTAGTGGTTTGTACGCGGGAAACACCATATATTTT. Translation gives CASGLYAGNTIYF.

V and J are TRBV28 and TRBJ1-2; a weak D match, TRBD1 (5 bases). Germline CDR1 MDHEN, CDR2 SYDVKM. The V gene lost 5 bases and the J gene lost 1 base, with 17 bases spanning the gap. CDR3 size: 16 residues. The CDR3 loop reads CASSPHQGNVNYGYTF. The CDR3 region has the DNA TGTGCCAGCAGTCCCCATCAGGGAAATGTTAACTATGGCTACACCTTC.

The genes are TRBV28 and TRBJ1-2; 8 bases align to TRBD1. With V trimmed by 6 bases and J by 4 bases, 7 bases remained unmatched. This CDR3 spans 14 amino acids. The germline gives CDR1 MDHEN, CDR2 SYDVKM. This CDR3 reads CASSRTGISYGYTF. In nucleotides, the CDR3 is TGTGCCAGCAGCCGGACAGGGATATCCTATGGCTACACCTTC.

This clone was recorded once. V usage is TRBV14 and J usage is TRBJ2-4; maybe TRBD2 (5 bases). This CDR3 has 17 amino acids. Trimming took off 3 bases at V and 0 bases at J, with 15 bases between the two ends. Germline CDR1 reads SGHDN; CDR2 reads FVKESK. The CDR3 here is CASSHPSGGLAKNIQYF. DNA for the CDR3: TGTGCCAGCAGCCACCCGTCTGGCGGGTTAGCCAAAAACATTCAGTACTTC.

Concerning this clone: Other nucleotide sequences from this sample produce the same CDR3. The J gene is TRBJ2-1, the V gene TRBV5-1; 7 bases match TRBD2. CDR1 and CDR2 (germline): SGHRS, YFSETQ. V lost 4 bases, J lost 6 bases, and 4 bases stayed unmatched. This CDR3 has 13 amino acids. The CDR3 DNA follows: TGCGCCAGCAGCAATCCTAGCGGCAATGAGCAGTTCTTC. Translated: CASSNPSGNEQFF.

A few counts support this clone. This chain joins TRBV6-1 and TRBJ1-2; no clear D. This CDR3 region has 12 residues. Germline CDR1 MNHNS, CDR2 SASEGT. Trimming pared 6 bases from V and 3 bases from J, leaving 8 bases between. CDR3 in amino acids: CASREYDYGYTF. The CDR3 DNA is TGTGCCAGCAGGGAGTACGACTATGGCTACACCTTC.

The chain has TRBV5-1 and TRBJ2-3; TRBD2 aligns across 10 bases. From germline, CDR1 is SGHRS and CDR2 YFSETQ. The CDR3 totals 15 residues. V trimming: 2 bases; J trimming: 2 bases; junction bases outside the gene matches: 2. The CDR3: CASSLAGGPTDTQYF. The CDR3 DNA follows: TGCGCCAGCAGCTTAGCGGGAGGGCCCACAGATACGCAGTATTTT.